The 20 T cell receptor beta chains given below trace back to one sample, sequenced in a study of blood T cell repertoires in COVID-19. The method was immunoSEQ multiplex PCR; TCRdb's version includes in-frame clones alone and lacks a portion of them. The data hold roughly 240,000 clones, with about four fifths observed a single time. Sequencing input: PBMCs or T cells enriched from blood (not recorded which). The receptors originated from a woman in her 40s who had been exposed to COVID-19.

This clone was seen only a few times. This sequence joins TRBV19 and TRBJ1-2, with a weak D call TRBD1 (5 bases). V shed 0 bases and J shed 2 bases, with 13 bases lying between them. The CDR3 sequence is 16 residues long. Germline CDR1 reads LNHDA; CDR2 reads SQIVND (reference sequence). The DNA for the CDR3 is TGTGCCAGTAGTATAGACCCGGCGGGGGGGAACTATGGCTACACCTTC. Residues: CASSIDPAGGNYGYTF.

The chain couples TRBV5-1 to TRBJ1-3; D uncertain. Germline assignment: CDR1 SGHRS and CDR2 YFSETQ. V lost 3 bases and J lost 0, with 10 bases in between. The length of the CDR3 is 15 residues. The CDR3 here is CASSSPLDSGNTIYF. The CDR3 region has the DNA TGCGCCAGCAGCTCACCCCTAGACTCTGGAAACACCATATATTTT.

V and J are TRBV10-3 and TRBJ1-4; weak D call: TRBD1 (6 bases). Trimming shortened V by 10 bases and J by 3 bases, and 18 bases separated the two germline ends. This CDR3 has 15 residues. The V gene's germline CDR1 is ENHRY and CDR2 SYGVKD. The CDR3 region has the DNA TGTGCCACATCGACAGGTCCGGGCGCTAATGAAAAACTGTTTTTT. Its protein product is CATSTGPGANEKLFF.

V and J are TRBV16 and TRBJ1-6; TRBD1 agrees at 7 bases. Germline lookup yields CDR1 KGHSY and CDR2 FQNENV. Losses at the gene ends were 4 bases for V and 0 bases for J; bases not matched to a gene: 9. The CDR3 has 18 amino acids. CDR3 DNA: TGTGCCAGCAGCCCGAGGGCGGGACAGAGCTCCTATAATTCACCCCTCCACTTT. The encoded protein is CASSPRAGQSSYNSPLHF.

The CDR3 loop is CASTPWGGDGPQHF. The CDR3 DNA reads TGTGCCAGTACCCCGTGGGGGGGAGATGGGCCCCAGCATTTT. This chain uses TRBV19 with TRBJ1-5; maybe TRBD1 (5 bases). The CDR3 sequence is 14 residues long. Trimming took off 7 bases at V and 9 bases at J, with 19 bases between the two ends. Germline loops: CDR1 LNHDA, CDR2 SQIVND (reference sequence).

The V call is TRBV14, the J call TRBJ1-2, with 7 bases that match TRBD1. The CDR3 contains 14 residues. V gave up 4 bases and J gave up 4 bases; unmatched junction bases: 6. CDR1 is SGHDN and CDR2 is FVKESK in the germline V gene. The CDR3 protein is CASSPLRTGYGYTF. CDR3 coding DNA: TGTGCCAGCAGCCCCCTGCGGACAGGCTATGGCTACACCTTC.

In DNA, the CDR3 is TGTGCCAGCAGTTTTGGGCTAGCGGTTCTCAATGAGCAGTTCTTC. It specifies CASSFGLAVLNEQFF. V usage is TRBV27 and J usage is TRBJ2-1; TRBD2 matches 7 bases. With V trimmed by 3 bases and J by 6 bases, 8 bases remained unmatched. This CDR3 has 15 residues. Germline V CDR1 and CDR2: MNHEY, SMNVEV (reference sequence).

This clone was counted between two and nine times. The chain joins TRBV10-1 to TRBJ1-1, with D possibly being TRBD1 (5 bases). The CDR3 covers 23 residues. The V end lost 5 bases, the J end lost 0 bases, and 37 bases lay between the germline ends. CDR1 and CDR2 (germline): WNHNN, SYGVQD (reference sequence). The CDR3 loop is CASSPVVDTVLRKQAPMNTEAFF. DNA for the CDR3: TGCGCCAGCAGTCCGGTCGTAGATACCGTACTTCGAAAACAGGCACCTATGAACACTGAAGCTTTCTTT.

The rearrangement joins TRBV6-5 to TRBJ1-6; maybe TRBD1 (6 bases). The CDR3 runs to 13 residues. Germline assignment: CDR1 MNHEY and CDR2 SVGAGI. V shed 6 bases and J shed 7 bases, with 10 bases lying between them. Here the CDR3 DNA reads TGTGCCAGCAGGGACAGACAGAATTCACCCCTCCACTTT. Its protein product is CASRDRQNSPLHF.

This clone came up many times. V usage is TRBV13 and J usage is TRBJ1-2; D might be TRBD1 (5 bases). The CDR3 is 14 residues long. Germline CDR1 PRHDT, CDR2 FYEKMQ (reference sequence). Trimming left V 0 bases short and J 4 bases short, with 9 bases between. In DNA, the CDR3 is TGTGCCAGCAGCTTAGGGTCGGGGGGCTATGGCTACACCTTC. Translation: CASSLGSGGYGYTF.

The rearrangement links TRBV28 to TRBJ1-4; TRBD1 matches 9 bases. In germline, CDR1 is MDHEN, CDR2 SYDVKM. The CDR3 runs to 14 residues. Trimming removed 7 bases from V and 5 bases from J; junction bases left unmatched: 5. The CDR3 sequence: CASNQQGANEKLFF. For the CDR3, the DNA is TGTGCCAGCAACCAACAGGGGGCGAATGAAAAACTGTTTTTT.

This chain links TRBV18 with TRBJ1-3, with TRBD1 identical over 7 bases. V trimming: 5 bases; J trimming: 0 bases; junction bases outside the gene matches: 7. This CDR3 is 16 amino acids long. Germline V gives CDR1 KGHSH, CDR2 LQKENI. In DNA form, the CDR3 reads TGTGCCAGCTCAGAGGGACAGACCTCCTCTGGAAACACCATATATTTT. It yields the protein CASSEGQTSSGNTIYF. The full variable domain, rest sourced from reference TRBV18 and TRBJ1-3, is NAGVMQNPRHLVRRRGQEARLRCSPMKGHSHVYWYRQLPEEGLKFMVYLQKENIIDESGMPKERFSAEFPKEGPSILRIQQVVRGDSAAYFCASSEGQTSSGNTIYFGEGSWLTVV.

V and J are TRBV11-3 and TRBJ1-1; 7 nucleotides line up with TRBD1. CDR3 size: 16 residues. V trimming: 5 bases; J trimming: 4 bases; junction bases outside the gene matches: 13. CDR1 SGHNT and CDR2 YENEEA come from the germline V gene. This chain's CDR3 is CASSLVGPSGGTEAFF. CDR3 coding DNA: TGTGCCAGCAGCCTCGTGGGTCCGTCAGGGGGCACTGAAGCTTTCTTT.

This clone was observed once. The chain couples TRBV6-6 to TRBJ2-3, with 7 bases lining up with TRBD1. The germline CDR1 and CDR2 sequences are MNHNY and SVGAGI (reference sequence). The junction had 6 bases not matched to a gene; V was cut back by 4 bases and J by 2 bases. The CDR3 is made up of 15 amino acids. The CDR3: CASSSRQGATDTQYF. Written as DNA, the CDR3 is TGTGCCAGCAGTTCGCGACAGGGCGCCACAGATACGCAGTATTTT.

The rearrangement uses TRBV19 and TRBJ2-5; weak D call: TRBD1 (6 bases). Germline CDR1 LNHDA, CDR2 SQIVND (reference sequence). The V end was cut by 5 bases, the J end by 1 base, with 11 bases between. The CDR3 has 14 residues. CDR3 DNA: TGTGCCAGTAGTCCCGGGACAACCCAAGAGACCCAGTACTTC. This translates into CASSPGTTQETQYF.

The rearrangement uses TRBV10-3 and TRBJ1-2; 8 nucleotides line up with TRBD1. The germline CDR1 and CDR2 sequences are ENHRY and SYGVKD. The CDR3 covers 16 residues. The V and J ends lost 4 bases and 6 bases, in that order; junction bases with no gene match: 13. The CDR3 region is CAISGGGGQGLNGYTF. CDR3 nucleotides: TGTGCCATCAGTGGGGGGGGAGGACAGGGCCTAAATGGCTACACCTTC.

V gene TRBV18 combines with J gene TRBJ1-1; D is uncertain. Germline values: CDR1 KGHSH, CDR2 LQKENI. The CDR3 is 13 amino acids. Trimming pared 2 bases from V and 3 bases from J, leaving 7 bases between. CDR3 amino acids: CASSPGEDTEAFF. The CDR3 coding sequence is TGTGCCAGCTCACCAGGGGAGGACACTGAAGCTTTCTTT.

This clone showed up many times. The chain is built from TRBV27 and TRBJ1-6; a possible D gene is TRBD1 (6 bases). CDR3 length: 15 residues. The germline V gene has CDR1 MNHEY and CDR2 SMNVEV (reference sequence). V dropped 1 base and J dropped 8 bases, with 12 bases sitting between them. CDR3 sequence (DNA): TGTGCCAGCAGTTTATATGGGGGCTCCCATTCACCCCTCCACTTT. It codes for CASSLYGGSHSPLHF.

The chain is built from TRBV19 and TRBJ2-7; TRBD1 matches at 10 bases. From germline, CDR1 is LNHDA and CDR2 SQIVND (reference sequence). V shed 6 bases and J 3 bases; nucleotides not matched to a gene: 8. The CDR3 is 15 amino acids. CDR3 in DNA: TGTGCCAGTAGGAAGGGGACAGGGGAGATCTACGAGCAGTACTTC. It codes for CASRKGTGEIYEQYF.

This chain uses TRBV6-2 or TRBV6-3 with TRBJ2-7; possibly TRBD1 for D (5 bases). CDR1 MNHEY and CDR2 SVGEGT come from the germline V gene. V dropped 3 bases and J dropped 0 bases, with 9 bases sitting between them. The CDR3 length is 14 residues. DNA for the CDR3: TGTGCCAGCAGTTATCGGACAAGCTCCTACGAGCAGTACTTC. Translated: CASSYRTSSYEQYF.